A single sample gave rise to the 16 T cell receptor beta chains below, sequenced in a study of T cell responses to AZD1222 COVID-19 vaccine. Clones were read by immunoSEQ multiplex PCR, and TCRdb kept only the in-frame ones, dropping some. The repertoire has 170,000 or so clones, 87% of them found once; the top ten carry 2% to 3%. The sample here was peripheral blood, taken on day 0 of AZD1222 vaccination. These receptors were collected from an adult in good health.

The chain is built from TRBV6-1 and TRBJ1-6; D unresolved. V was trimmed by 6 bases and J by 4 bases, leaving 19 bases between them. Germline V gene data show CDR1 as MNHNS and CDR2 as SASEGT. This CDR3 has 17 amino acids. The CDR3 sequence is CASRENLIRRYNSPLHF. In DNA, the CDR3 is TGTGCCAGCAGAGAAAATCTCATCAGGAGATATAATTCACCCCTCCACTTT.

The chain is built from TRBV27 and TRBJ1-4; D is unclear. The CDR3 is 16 residues long. Per the germline V gene, CDR1 is MNHEY and CDR2 is SMNVEV (reference sequence). V shed 6 bases and J shed 3 bases, with 17 bases lying between them. The CDR3 region is CASSFHMNVPNEKLFF. CDR3 sequence (DNA): TGTGCCAGCAGCTTTCATATGAACGTTCCTAATGAAAAACTGTTTTTT.

The J gene is TRBJ1-2, the V gene TRBV5-1; unclear D gene. Looked up from germline, CDR1 is SGHRS and CDR2 is YFSETQ. The V gene lost 5 bases and the J gene lost 2 bases, with 13 bases spanning the gap. The CDR3 sequence is 14 residues long. In nucleotides, the CDR3 is TGCGCCAGCAGTCCTTCAACAGAGAACTATGGCTACACCTTC. Its protein is CASSPSTENYGYTF.

This chain connects TRBV29-1 to TRBJ1-3; no firm D call. The CDR3 consists of 14 residues. Germline assignment: CDR1 SQVTM and CDR2 ANQGSEA. The germline V and J ends were trimmed by 3 bases and 0 bases, with 9 bases remaining between them. CDR3 protein: CSVDARSSGNTIYF. The CDR3 DNA sequence: TGCAGCGTTGATGCCCGATCCTCTGGAAACACCATATATTTT.

The J gene is TRBJ2-3, the V gene TRBV29-1; D is unclear. This CDR3 spans 12 amino acids. CDR1 and CDR2 from the germline V gene are SQVTM and ANQGSEA. V was trimmed by 4 bases and J by 6 bases, leaving 11 bases between them. Here the CDR3 reads CSVGARRDTQYF. DNA of the CDR3: TGCAGCGTTGGTGCGAGACGGGATACGCAGTATTTT.

V gene TRBV19 combines with J gene TRBJ1-1, with a weak D call TRBD1 (5 bases). Trimming removed 5 bases at V and 1 base at J, with 11 bases between. CDR1 and CDR2 (germline): LNHDA, SQIVND (reference sequence). The CDR3 length is 14 residues. DNA for the CDR3: TGTGCCAGTAGTCTCTCGGGGGGGAACACTGAAGCTTTCTTT. This gives the protein CASSLSGGNTEAFF.

The V gene is TRBV3-1 (or the pseudogene TRBV3-2), the J gene TRBJ2-2, with D tentatively TRBD2 (6 bases). CDR1 and CDR2 (germline): LGHDT, YNNKEL (reference sequence). This CDR3 has 14 amino acids. V was pared by 6 bases and J by 3 bases, with 11 bases between. This chain's CDR3 is CASRASEYTGELFF. The CDR3 nucleotides are TGTGCCAGCAGGGCTAGCGAGTACACCGGGGAGCTGTTTTTT.

The chain uses TRBV11-2 and TRBJ1-5, with D uncertain. V shed 6 bases and J shed 4 bases, with 10 bases lying between them. The CDR3 covers 13 residues. The germline gives CDR1 SGHAT, CDR2 FQNNGV. CDR3 nucleotides: TGTGCCAGCAGTTTGGACCGGAATCAGCCCCAGCATTTT. This sequence encodes CASSLDRNQPQHF.

The chain recombines TRBV7-6 with TRBJ2-2, with D perhaps matching TRBD2 (5 bases). Germline lookup yields CDR1 SGHVS and CDR2 FNYEAQ. The CDR3 totals 16 residues. Trimming cost V 6 bases and J 2 bases, with 16 bases left between them. CDR3 sequence reads: CASSPRTQTNTGELFF. The CDR3 DNA sequence: TGTGCCAGCAGTCCTAGGACTCAAACCAACACCGGGGAGCTGTTTTTT.

This chain links TRBV30 with TRBJ2-2, with TRBD1 as a possible D gene (5 bases). V was shortened by 1 base and J by 4 bases, with 10 bases between the two germline ends. CDR1 GTSNPN and CDR2 SVGIG come from the germline V gene (reference sequence). The CDR3 spans 14 residues. DNA of the CDR3: TGTGCCTGGAGTGGTCAGGGCTTCACCGGGGAGCTGTTTTTT. Its protein product is CAWSGQGFTGELFF.

In this sample, this clone turned up once. V and J are TRBV6-2 or TRBV6-3 and TRBJ2-3, with D possibly being TRBD2 (5 bases). CDR1 and CDR2 from the germline V gene are MNHEY and SVGEGT. V was shortened by 1 base and J by 6 bases, with 8 bases between the two germline ends. The CDR3 has 13 amino acids. The DNA of the CDR3 is TGTGCCAGCAGTTACTACGAGCGGGATACGCAGTATTTT. It is translated as CASSYYERDTQYF.

The genes are TRBV19 and TRBJ1-3; the match to TRBD1 covers 7 bases. J gave up 5 bases and V 5 bases, and 15 bases lay outside the gene matches. This CDR3 is built from 17 residues. Germline CDR1 is LNHDA and CDR2 is SQIVND (reference sequence). The CDR3, as DNA: TGTGCCAGTAGTCTACTAAATACAGGGGCGCTTCGAAACACCATATATTTT. Protein sequence: CASSLLNTGALRNTIYF.

This chain's CDR3 is CASRTGASSYNEQFF. In DNA form, the CDR3 reads TGTGCCAGCCGAACAGGGGCAAGCTCCTACAATGAGCAGTTCTTC. The chain joins TRBV27 to TRBJ2-1; 7 bases match TRBD1. The CDR3 sequence is 15 residues long. The V gene end was trimmed by 8 bases and the J gene end by 0 bases; junction bases not matched to a gene: 7. From germline, CDR1 is MNHEY and CDR2 SMNVEV (reference sequence).

This clone was observed once. The chain links TRBV6-4 to TRBJ2-7, with D tentatively TRBD1 (6 bases). Germline CDR1 reads MRHNA; CDR2 reads SNTAGT. Trimming left V 8 bases short and J 5 bases short, with 13 bases between. The CDR3 sequence is 12 residues long. The CDR3 DNA sequence: TGTGCCAGCGACAACAGGGCCCACGAGCAGTACTTC. It translates to CASDNRAHEQYF.

This clone showed up just once. V gene TRBV11-2 combines with J gene TRBJ2-3; 9 bases align to TRBD2. Germline CDR1 reads SGHAT; CDR2 reads FQNNGV. The CDR3 has 17 residues. The V and J ends lost 1 base and 4 bases, in that order; junction bases with no gene match: 9. In DNA form, the CDR3 reads TGTGCCAGCAGCTTAGTAGGTAGCGGGAGAGGTGCAGATACGCAGTATTTT. Protein sequence: CASSLVGSGRGADTQYF.

There are a few counts of this clone. The chain uses TRBV4-1 and TRBJ1-1; D is perhaps TRBD1 (6 bases). The V gene's germline CDR1 is MGHRA and CDR2 YSYEKL. This CDR3 contains 18 residues. V lost 4 bases, J lost 3 bases, and 24 bases lay in between. CDR3 in amino acids: CASSLSSRGRGMDTEAFF. The CDR3 DNA reads TGCGCCAGCAGCCTATCATCCAGGGGCAGGGGTATGGACACTGAAGCTTTCTTT.